The source of this T cell receptor beta chain is a study of cytomegalovirus exposure and HLA in healthy donors. General study points: Later analysis showed TCR association rates varying by HLA locus, highest for DRB1 and lowest for HLA-C.

The CDR3 spans 12 residues. CDR1 SNHLY and CDR2 FYNNEI come from the germline V gene. The V and J ends lost 8 bases and 11 bases, in that order; junction bases with no gene match: 3. Vbeta (60) and Jbeta (13) primers were used in the PCR. TCRdb's table, derived via immunoSEQ multiplex PCR, lists solely in-frame clones and lacks some. This table has about 78,000 clones, 60% to 70% appearing once. Donors likely had unrecorded immune exposures despite being nominally healthy when sampled. This clone was observed a few times. What it recognizes is unknown. This TCR was sampled from a man aged 30 to 45 in good health and CMV-seropositive. The rearrangement uses TRBV2 and TRBJ2-1; 13 nucleotides align to TRBD2. The sequenced sample consisted of PBMCs. CDR3 nucleotides: TGTGCCAGCCAACTAGCGGGAGGGCAGCAGTTCTTC. It is translated as CASQLAGGQQFF.